The next 8 T cell receptor beta chains were all read from a single sample in a study of T cells in localized non-small cell lung cancer. Assay used: immunoSEQ multiplex PCR; TCRdb lists only in-frame clones, some missing. The sample has about 40,000 clones, around 86% seen once. The sample in question was peripheral blood, obtained before any cancer treatment. All receptors derive from a man aged 18 to 49 with stage I lung adenocarcinoma.

This rearrangement joins TRBV19 to TRBJ1-1, with 10 bases aligning to TRBD1. This CDR3 is built from 17 residues. Unmatched junction bases numbered 14, after V lost 5 bases and J lost 5 bases. The germline V gene has CDR1 LNHDA and CDR2 SQIVND (reference sequence). The CDR3 bases are TGTGCCAGTAGTCGGGAAATTGGGGGACAGGGGCGAACTGAAGCTTTCTTT. This gives the protein CASSREIGGQGRTEAFF. Filled out from reference TRBV19 and TRBJ1-1, the complete variable domain reads DGGITQSPKYLFRKEGQNVTLSCEQNLNHDAMYWYRQDPGQGLRLIYYSQIVNDFQKGDIAEGYSVSREKKESFPLTVTSAQKNPTAFYLCASSREIGGQGRTEAFFGQGTRLTVV.

V usage is TRBV5-1 and J usage is TRBJ2-3; D might be TRBD2 (6 bases). Trimming cost V 4 bases and J 5 bases, with 11 bases left between them. In germline, CDR1 is SGHRS, CDR2 YFSETQ. This CDR3 has 13 residues. CDR3 sequence (DNA): TGCGCCAGCAGCAATGGGGGGATAGATACGCAGTATTTT. Its translation is CASSNGGIDTQYF.

This chain connects TRBV9 to TRBJ1-1; tentatively, D is TRBD1 (5 bases). V lost 3 bases, J lost 3 bases, and 15 bases lay in between. Germline loops: CDR1 SGDLS, CDR2 YYNGEE. The CDR3 runs 15 residues. This CDR3 reads CASSALSGGYTEAFF. The CDR3 nucleotides are TGTGCCAGCAGCGCCCTCTCCGGGGGATACACTGAAGCTTTCTTT. The full variable domain, in which reference TRBV9 and TRBJ1-1 provide the parts outside the CDR3, is DSGVTQTPKHLITATGQRVTLRCSPRSGDLSVYWYQQSLDQGLQFLIQYYNGEERAKGNILERFSAQQFPDLHSELNLSSLELGDSALYFCASSALSGGYTEAFFGQGTRLTVV.

This clone was picked up one time. The chain is built from TRBV18 and TRBJ1-1, with 9 bases matching TRBD1. The ends lost 1 base at V and 0 bases at J; junction bases unmatched: 3. Germline V gives CDR1 KGHSH, CDR2 LQKENI. This CDR3 is 16 amino acids long. This chain's CDR3 is CASSPRGQGLNTEAFF. The CDR3 DNA is TGTGCCAGCTCACCACGAGGACAGGGGTTGAACACTGAAGCTTTCTTT.

This clone has only one observation. V gene TRBV7-2 combines with J gene TRBJ1-2; D may be TRBD1 (6 bases). Germline loops: CDR1 SGHTA, CDR2 FQGNSA. This CDR3 region has 15 residues. V was trimmed by 3 bases and J by 2 bases, leaving 13 bases between them. The DNA for the CDR3 is TGTGCCAGCAGCTTGAACAAGGGGGTGAACTATGGCTACACCTTC. Translated, it gives CASSLNKGVNYGYTF.

The rearrangement joins TRBV9 to TRBJ1-3, with D tentatively TRBD1 (5 bases). Trimming cost V 3 bases and J 0 bases, with 16 bases left between them. CDR3 length: 17 residues. Germline CDR1 SGDLS, CDR2 YYNGEE. The CDR3 region has the DNA TGTGCCAGCAGCGCCCTAGGGGCCTTGAGCTCTGGAAACACCATATATTTT. It is translated as CASSALGALSSGNTIYF.

The J gene is TRBJ1-5, the V gene TRBV10-3, with a possible D match to TRBD1 (5 bases). Trimming shortened V by 4 bases and J by 0 bases, and 10 bases separated the two germline ends. The CDR3 covers 15 residues. The germline CDR1 and CDR2 sequences are ENHRY and SYGVKD. This CDR3 reads CAISVGADSNQPQHF. CDR3 DNA: TGTGCCATCAGTGTAGGGGCGGATAGCAATCAGCCCCAGCATTTT.

The chain recombines TRBV4-1 with TRBJ2-1; 9 nucleotides agree with TRBD1. Germline-derived CDR1 and CDR2 are MGHRA and YSYEKL. After removal of 1 base from V and 7 bases from J, the junction contained 5 bases not matched to a gene. The CDR3 runs 15 residues. CDR3 sequence (DNA): TGCGCCAGCAGCCAAGGGACAGGGGTAGGGAATGAGCAGTTCTTC. This gives the protein CASSQGTGVGNEQFF.